This T cell receptor (beta chain) appears in the sequencing data of a study of radiotherapy plus CTLA-4 blockade in lung cancer. Study as a whole: There were objective responses in 18% of patients, and 31% had disease control.

The CDR3 contains 15 residues. The V end lost 5 bases, the J end lost 4 bases, and 17 bases lay between the germline ends. The germline V gene has CDR1 SGHTA and CDR2 FQGTGA. TCRdb keeps only in-frame clones here, not all; method: immunoSEQ multiplex PCR. The sample consists of approximately 33,000 clones, roughly 80% of them appearing once. Chemo-refractory metastatic non-small-cell lung cancer patients received focal radiation with ipilimumab CTLA-4 blockade. The sequence was collected from a human donor with non-small cell lung cancer who had stable disease on radiotherapy plus ipilimumab. This chain connects TRBV7-3 to TRBJ1-2; D uncertain. This material consisted of peripheral blood, taken from a patient treated with radiotherapy plus ipilimumab. The CDR3 DNA reads as TGTGCCAGCAGCCCAGCAAGCAGCGGAGCCTATGGCTACACCTTC. Its protein is CASSPASSGAYGYTF. Combining the CDR3 with reference TRBV7-3 and TRBJ1-2 gives the whole variable domain GAGVSQTPSNKVTEKGKYVELRCDPISGHTALYWYRQSLGQGPEFLIYFQGTGAADDSGLPNDRFFAVRPEGSVSTLKIQRTERGDSAVYLCASSPASSGAYGYTFGSGTRLTVV.